This T cell receptor beta chain emerged from a study of OX40 agonist ivuxolimab in advanced cancers. Across the study: Treatment of patients was with ivuxolimab, an agonistic anti-OX40 (CD134) antibody. Participants averaged roughly 60 years of age (range about 23 to 90) and were 82.7% male. General study results and limits: At 0.1 to 3.0 mg/kg and by week 6, clonal expansion occurred in CD4+ and CD8+ blood T cells.

With respect to this clone: Antigen: not known.

Using immunoSEQ multiplex PCR, the repertoire was profiled, and TCRdb retains in-frame clones only, with some absent. The table shows about 72,000 clones, with 85% to 90% occurring only once. Cycle 7 day 1, cycle 4 day 1, and baseline were the timepoints at which blood was sampled. The TCR originated in an adult with an advanced solid tumor such as melanoma, head and neck, liver or kidney cancer. Sequencing was performed on CD4+ or CD8+ T cells sorted from blood, taken in a trial of the OX40 agonist ivuxolimab.

The DNA for the CDR3 is TGTGCCTGGAGATATGGCGGAGACTCCTACGAGCAGTACTTC. It specifies CAWRYGGDSYEQYF. V is TRBV30 and J is TRBJ2-7; D uncertain. V was pared by 3 bases and J by 0 bases, with 12 bases between. Germline-derived CDR1 and CDR2 are GTSNPN and SVGIG (reference sequence). The length of the CDR3 is 14 residues.